This TCR beta chain was recorded in a study of blood T cell repertoires in COVID-19. Study at large: Sites in the United States, Italy and Spain provided acute and convalescent COVID-19 samples. T cells, B-cell-depleted T cells, or PBMCs provided the cDNA or gDNA that served as material.

Clones were sequenced by immunoSEQ multiplex PCR, and TCRdb holds only the in-frame ones, with some missing. Of some 490,000 clones detected, 75% to 90% appear once; the ten largest clones hold 8.3%. Participant ages covered roughly 18 to 89 years across some 25 US areas. Participants' own reports of clinical history determined their cohort assignment. Germline V gives CDR1 SGHTA, CDR2 FQGNSA. Trimming removed 0 bases at V and 8 bases at J, with 16 bases between. This CDR3 spans 16 amino acids. The sample taken for sequencing was PBMCs or T cells enriched from blood (not recorded which). The TCR originated in an older woman who had recovered from COVID-19. The rearrangement joins TRBV7-2 to TRBJ1-4; a possible D gene is TRBD1 (5 bases). The CDR3, as DNA: TGTGCCAGCAGCTTAGCGGAAGCCCAGGGAAAGGAAAAACTGTTTTTT. Amino acids: CASSLAEAQGKEKLFF.